This record looks at one T cell receptor (beta chain) sequence and its context. Its antigen is currently not known. This sample is drawn from a study of CXCR3-negative and CXCR3-positive naive CD8 T cells (dated by TCRdb to the late 2010s). Describing the broader study: In total, 130 million to 150 million TRB reads were obtained, or roughly 1.5 +/- 0.3 million reads per library. Diversity and physicochemical repertoire analyses covered about a dozen donors pooled from two independent experiments. For the TRBV-TRBJ cluster analysis, the naive subsets came from roughly 5 donors, while the memory cells came from 3 donors. Overall study results and their limits: Freshly isolated PBMCs were used for most assays because CXCR3 expression went down partially after cryopreservation. Compared with CXCR3-negative naive cells, CXCR3-positive naive cells had TRB CDR3s with higher hydrophobicity (lower Kidera factor 4), lower energy, and higher strength and volume indices. TRBV-TRBJ usage was similar between naive CXCR3-negative and CXCR3-positive cells from the same donor, while memory cells showed distinct patterns. Comparably high repertoire diversity was found in both naive subsets, whereas much lower repertoire diversity was found in memory CD8+ T cells. Because surface CD5, which has been linked to self-reactivity in mice, was comparable between naive subsets, TCR interaction strength was also inferred from TRB CDR3 physicochemical properties.

Each CD8+ T cell subset was flow-sorted in triplicate, and around 300,000 cells per subset were placed directly into RLT lysis buffer. To keep memory contaminants out, a stringent definition of naive CD8+ T cells was applied: CD45RO-CCR7+CD27+CD95-. Peripheral blood mononuclear cells were isolated from buffy coats by standard density gradient centrifugation. Naive CXCR3-negative and CXCR3-positive CD8+ T cells were flow-sorted using a FACSAria III. Total RNA was extracted from sorted cells with an RNeasy Mini Kit. CDR1 MNHEY and CDR2 SVGEGT are derived from the germline V gene. From the cysteine up to the phenylalanine, the CDR3 has a length of 19 residues. The coding DNA is unavailable. The sequencer was a NextSeq 550. The Human TCR Profiling Kit (MiLaboratory) was used to make UMI-labeled 5' RACE TRB cDNA libraries. The full amount of extracted RNA was used for cDNA synthesis, and the full amount of resulting cDNA was used for PCR amplification. Libraries were prepared in parallel with an identical number of PCR cycles. Turning to the authors' computational methods: MIGEC and MiXCR extracted about 48,000 +/- 9,800 unique UMI-labeled TRB cDNA molecules per library, requiring at least two reads per UMI. On average, roughly 40,000 +/- 10,000 functional in-frame TRB CDR3 nucleotide clonotypes lacking stop codons were found per library. Diversity metrics, including normalized Shannon-Wiener and Chao1, were computed in VDJtools after downsampling to 5000 UMI-labeled TRB molecules per sample. VDJtools was used to calculate clonotype-size-weighted physicochemical properties of the central five CDR3 residues, namely interaction energy, strength, volume and Kidera factor 4. TCRdb reprocessed the sequencing reads and holds a single record per CDR3 protein sequence, with no DNA. The V and J calls reflect TCRdb's pipeline rather than the authors' work. This specimen's table enumerates around 65,000 distinct CDR3 sequences. 0.55% to 0.85% of the sample comes from the top ten.

The sequenced sample was naive CXCR3+ CD8+ T cells from blood. The sample's cell subset or site label is to be understood as: CD45RO-CCR7+CD27+CD95- naive CD8+ T cells expressing CXCR3 (TNR3+). The rearranged chain carries TRBV6-2 or TRBV6-3 and TRBJ2-5; TCRdb's D gene call, TRBD1, goes unchecked for lack of DNA. The clonotype comes from a human donor in good health. Some clones in this sample may be carry-over from other donors' samples. The CDR3 region: CASSYSIPKPDRDQETQYF.